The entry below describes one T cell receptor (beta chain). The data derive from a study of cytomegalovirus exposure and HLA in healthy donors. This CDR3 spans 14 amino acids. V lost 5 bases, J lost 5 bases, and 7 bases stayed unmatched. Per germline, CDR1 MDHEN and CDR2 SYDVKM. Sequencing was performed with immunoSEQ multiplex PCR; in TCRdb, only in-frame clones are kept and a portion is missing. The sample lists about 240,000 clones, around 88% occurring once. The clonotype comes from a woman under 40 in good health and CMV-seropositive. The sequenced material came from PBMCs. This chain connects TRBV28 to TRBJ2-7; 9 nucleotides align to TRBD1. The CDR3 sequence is CASSPPDRGHEQYF. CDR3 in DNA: TGTGCCAGCAGTCCACCGGACAGGGGCCACGAGCAGTACTTC. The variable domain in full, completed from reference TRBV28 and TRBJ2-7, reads DVKVTQSSRYLVKRTGEKVFLECVQDMDHENMFWYRQDPGLGLRLIYFSYDVKMKEKGDIPEGYSVSREKKERFSLILESASTNQTSMYLCASSPPDRGHEQYFGPGTRLTVT.